The clone carrying this TCR beta chain was seen ten or more times. Regions amplified from RNA transcripts were the TCR beta CDR3 regions. Researchers ran a first-round RT-PCR on the TCR CDR3 using the HTBI primer set. Via MiXCR, TCRdb re-called the multiplex PCR reads, giving one row per CDR3 protein. The repertoire holds over 550,000 distinct CDR3 sequences, with over 15% as singletons. This specimen belongs to a study of T cells in Graves' hyperthyroidism and ophthalmopathy. Study summary: Any treatment followed the collection of peripheral blood at initial diagnosis.

CDR1 is MNHNS and CDR2 is SASEGT in the germline V gene. Trimming took off 10 bases at V and 0 bases at J, with 14 bases between the two ends. There are 14 residues in the CDR3. Exclusion of a patient resulted from uncontrolled infection, other autoimmune disease, pregnancy or lactation. This TCR derives from a woman under 30 with Graves' hyperthyroidism. The V gene is TRBV6-1, the J gene TRBJ2-3; D ambiguous. Sequencing was done on a sample of blood. The CDR3 sequence is CATSRGPSTDTQYF. DNA for the CDR3: TGTGCCACCTCCCGTGGGCCTAGCACAGATACGCAGTATTTT.